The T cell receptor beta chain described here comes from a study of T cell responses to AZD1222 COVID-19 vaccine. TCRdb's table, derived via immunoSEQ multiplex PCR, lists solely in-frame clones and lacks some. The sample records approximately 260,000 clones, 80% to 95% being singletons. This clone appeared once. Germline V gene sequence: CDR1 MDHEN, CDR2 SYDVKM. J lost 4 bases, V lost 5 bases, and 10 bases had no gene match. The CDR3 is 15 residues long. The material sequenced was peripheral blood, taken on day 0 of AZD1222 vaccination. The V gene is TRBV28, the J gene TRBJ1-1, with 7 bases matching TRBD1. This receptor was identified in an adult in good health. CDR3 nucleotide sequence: TGTGCCAGCAGTCCAGGGGGTGGAGGGGTCACTGAAGCTTTCTTT. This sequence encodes CASSPGGGGVTEAFF. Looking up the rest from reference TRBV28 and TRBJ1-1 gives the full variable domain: DVKVTQSSRYLVKRTGEKVFLECVQDMDHENMFWYRQDPGLGLRLIYFSYDVKMKEKGDIPEGYSVSREKKERFSLILESASTNQTSMYLCASSPGGGGVTEAFFGQGTRLTVV.